Reported below is one T cell receptor (beta chain). The antigen is unknown. The sample is drawn from a study of a mutant IDH1 vaccine in newly diagnosed glioma. Study as a whole: Patients got their first vaccination 4-6 weeks after radiotherapy alone, or with temozolomide cycles. The study, taken as a whole, reports: Pseudoprogression apparently tracked independently of changes in top peripheral T cell clonotypes. In around 93% of patients, immune responses induced by the vaccine occurred.

Assay used: immunoSEQ multiplex PCR; TCRdb lists only in-frame clones, some missing. The sample contains 50,000 or so clones, about 88% of which appear only once. The time point was: week 5, during vaccination. The study gave 300 ug of mutant IDH1 20-mer peptide per vaccine dose, with topical imiquimod. Trimming took 2 bases from V and 0 from J; bases not matched to a gene: 16. Germline lookup yields CDR1 LGHNA and CDR2 YNFKEQ. The length of the CDR3 is 21 residues. The chain combines TRBV4-2 with TRBJ2-3, with 11 bases aligning to TRBD2. The source is a woman aged 45 to 65 with glioma. Sequencing used PBMCs, obtained from a glioma patient whose treatment included an IDH1 peptide vaccine. Written as DNA, the CDR3 is TGTGCCAGCAGCCAATTAATACATAGCGGGGGGGCCAGCCCTAGCACAGATACGCAGTATTTT. Its translation is CASSQLIHSGGASPSTDTQYF.